Below, one TCR beta chain is given with its context. The antigen is undetermined. This sample is part of a study of lymphopenia after photon versus proton radiotherapy. Produced via immunoSEQ multiplex PCR; TCRdb's table is partial and in-frame only. In the table there are 55,000 to 70,000 clones, less than 95% of which are singletons. Study results and limitations: After the lymphocyte nadir, photon-treated repertoires showed oligoclonal expansion, especially of CD8+ Temra cells. Post-nadir TCR diversity decline inversely tracked overall survival among those who died. Under photons, naive T cells and diversity fell while effector/memory populations rose. Only patients who died were analyzed for survival; proton advantage is unproven.

Germline V gives CDR1 SGHRS, CDR2 YFSETQ. Unmatched junction bases numbered 11, after V lost 6 bases and J lost 9 bases. The CDR3 runs to 14 residues. The V call is TRBV5-1, the J call TRBJ2-1; the match to TRBD1 covers 8 bases. This material consisted of peripheral blood, taken from a patient treated with photon-based radiotherapy. The receptor's source is a woman between 40 and 55 years old with cholangiocarcinoma. The CDR3 region is CASTRQGPDGEQFF. The CDR3 nucleotides are TGCGCCAGCACCCGACAGGGGCCTGATGGTGAGCAGTTCTTC.